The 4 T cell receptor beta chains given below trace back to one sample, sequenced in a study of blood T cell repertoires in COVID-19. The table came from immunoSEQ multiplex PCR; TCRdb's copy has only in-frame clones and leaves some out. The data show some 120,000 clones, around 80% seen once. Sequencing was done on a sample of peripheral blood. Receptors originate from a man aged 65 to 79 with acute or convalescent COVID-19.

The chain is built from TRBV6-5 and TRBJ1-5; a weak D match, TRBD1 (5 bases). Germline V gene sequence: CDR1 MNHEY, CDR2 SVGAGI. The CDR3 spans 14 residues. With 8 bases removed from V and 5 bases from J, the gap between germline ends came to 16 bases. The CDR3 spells CASGRQGIDQPQHF. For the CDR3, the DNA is TGTGCCAGCGGCCGCCAGGGTATCGATCAGCCCCAGCATTTT.

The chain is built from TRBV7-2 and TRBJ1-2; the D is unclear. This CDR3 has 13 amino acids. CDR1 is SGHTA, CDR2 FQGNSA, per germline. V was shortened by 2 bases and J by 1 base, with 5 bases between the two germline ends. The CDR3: CASSLNSNYGYTF. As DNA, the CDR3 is TGTGCCAGCAGCTTAAACAGTAACTATGGCTACACCTTC.

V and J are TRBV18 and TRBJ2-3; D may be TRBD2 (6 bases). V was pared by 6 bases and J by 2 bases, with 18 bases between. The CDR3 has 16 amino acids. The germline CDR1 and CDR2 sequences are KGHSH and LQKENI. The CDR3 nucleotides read TGTGCCAGCTCCCGAAAAGGGGCGGGGTACACAGATACGCAGTATTTT. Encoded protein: CASSRKGAGYTDTQYF.

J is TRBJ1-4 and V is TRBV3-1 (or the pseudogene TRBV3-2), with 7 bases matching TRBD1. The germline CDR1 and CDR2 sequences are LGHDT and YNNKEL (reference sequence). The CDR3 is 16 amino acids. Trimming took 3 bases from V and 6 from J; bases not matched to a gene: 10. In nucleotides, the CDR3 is TGTGCCAGCAGCCATTACTTACAGGGGACCCATGAAAAACTGTTTTTT. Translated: CASSHYLQGTHEKLFF.